Included here is one T cell receptor beta chain sequence, with context. This clonotype has a count of ten or more. Its antigen is not yet known. Nothing much larger sits one base from this clone, and base qualities are not available. According to the germline V gene (reference sequence), CDR1 reads MNHEY and CDR2 reads SMNVEV. The CDR3 numbers 12 residues from cysteine through phenylalanine. Left in the record is the CDR3 DNA by itself, 36 bases read in frame from the first base. V is cut by 5 bases and J by 2 bases, and the space between the germline ends is 5 bases. These data belong to a study of T-cell memory formation after mild COVID-19 (dated by TCRdb to about 2021). About the study as a whole: Most TCR sequence clusters were specific to one of the two donors. In a couple of donors, T-cell clones that expanded and contracted after mild COVID-19 were tracked by sequencing TCRalpha and TCRbeta repertoires over time. The cohort comprised two young, previously healthy adult volunteers, one female and one male.

Study-level results and caveats: Balanced CD4/CD8 phenotypes were observed for clones contracting from day 15 to 85, whereas a bias towards CD4+ was observed for a second wave of clones expanding from day 15 to 37. Whether the second-wave clones peaking on day 37 were SARS-CoV-2 specific was not confirmed. Only two mild cases were covered by the study, and larger cohorts that include severe cases with pre-infection samples were considered necessary. Contracting CD4+ clones were located mainly in the CM and EM memory subsets, whereas CD8+ clones were found to be enriched in EMRA. The detection of some responding clones in pre-infection memory suggests that pre-existing cross-reactive memory T cells joined the SARS-CoV-2 response.

Ficoll-Paque density gradient centrifugation was the method used to isolate PBMCs. For sequencing, an Illumina NovaSeq 6000 was employed. TCRalpha and TCRbeta cDNA libraries were built by 5'RACE with constant-segment primers, adding sample barcodes and unique molecular identifiers. Trizol reagent was used to extract RNA from every sample. Amplification of the libraries took two PCR steps, and the second step added a second sample barcode plus Illumina TruSeq adapters. Libraries were sequenced on an Illumina NovaSeq with 2 x 150 bp paired-end reads. From the authors' description of their analysis: With migec v1.2.7, reads were demultiplexed and then collapsed into UMI-guided consensus sequences. Using mixcr v2.1.11, UMI consensuses were aligned to TRA and TRB V and J templates and then assembled into clonotypes. A clonotype was counted as expanded or contracted only if both edgeR and NoisET called the change significant, with noise models trained on biological replicates. For edgeR calls, a false discovery rate-adjusted p below 0.01 and a log2 fold-change threshold of 1 were applied. As an exploratory analysis of dynamics, max-normalized trajectories of the 1000 most abundant clonotypes were examined with PCA combined with hierarchical clustering. Separately sequenced CD4+ and CD8+ repertoires were used to assign a CD4 or CD8 phenotype to each responding clone. Clones were called with MiXCR by TCRdb after fastp trimmed the public reads at Q25, and only in-frame beta chains were retained. CDR3 protein sequences are deduplicated, and each keeps its most common genes and DNA. TCRdb's processing, not the authors' own work, is the source of the V and J calls. The sample contains about half a million distinct CDR3 sequences, 15% to 20% of them found a single time. About 12% of the sample lies in the top ten.

The chain is encoded by TRBV27 joined to TRBJ2-3, with the D gene uncertain. This sequence originates from an adult woman who had mild COVID-19 (a few samples of this study predate the infection). The sample titles of this study are shuffled in the database, so cell type and time point are left out; the donor was told from shared clones. Sequencing was done on a sample of PBMCs or a T cell subset sorted from them (not recorded which). The DNA sequence reads TGTGCCAGCAGTCCCCACACAGATACGCAGTATTTT. It translates to CASSPHTDTQYF.